Below, 7 T cell receptor beta chains from the same sample are listed, as sequenced in a study of T cell repertoires in cytomegalovirus infection. TCRdb re-derived calls from the reads in MiXCR, one entry per CDR3 protein. The sample has a few hundred thousand distinct CDR3 sequences; about a sixth are singletons. Sample: PBMCs. These receptors all stem from a human donor in good health (CMV status not recorded). Some clones in this sample may be carry-over from other donors' samples.

V usage is TRBV12-3 or TRBV12-4 and J usage is TRBJ1-1, with D unclear. CDR3 size: 13 residues. Trimming took 5 bases from V and 4 from J, leaving 11 bases between them. This CDR3 is CASSQYPRTEAFF. The DNA of the CDR3 is TGTGCCAGCAGTCAATATCCGCGCACTGAAGCTTTCTTT.

In this sample, this clonotype turned up many times. The chain is built from TRBV12-3 or TRBV12-4 and TRBJ2-3; D is perhaps TRBD1 (6 bases). The CDR3 totals 15 residues. V gave up 6 bases and J gave up 4 bases, with 17 bases separating them. The DNA for the CDR3 is TGTGCCAGCAGGTCCGGGACACCCGAGGCAGATACGCAGTATTTT. Its protein is CASRSGTPEADTQYF.

J is TRBJ1-1 and V is TRBV12-3 or TRBV12-4, with D uncertain. Trimming stripped 5 bases from V and 3 bases from J, with 13 bases between. CDR3 length: 14 amino acids. CDR3 DNA sequence: TGTGCCAGCAGTAGACGGGGTAGCTACACTGAAGCTTTCTTT. Translation gives CASSRRGSYTEAFF.

In its sample, this clonotype was seen a few times. The chain couples TRBV3-1 to TRBJ1-4; 9 bases line up with TRBD1. CDR1 is LGHDT and CDR2 is YNNKEL in the germline V gene (reference sequence). The CDR3 runs to 21 residues. The junction had 16 bases not matched to a gene; V was cut back by 1 base and J by 1 base. The chain's CDR3 is CASSQGPGQGVPGGTNEKLFF. CDR3 DNA sequence: TGTGCCAGCAGCCAAGGCCCGGGACAGGGAGTGCCAGGTGGAACTAATGAAAAACTGTTTTTT. The whole variable domain, filled in from reference TRBV3-1 and TRBJ1-4, reads DTAVSQTPKYLVTQMGNDKSIKCEQNLGHDTMYWYKQDSKKFLKIMFSYNNKELIINETVPNRFSPKSPDKAHLNLHINSLELGDSAVYFCASSQGPGQGVPGGTNEKLFFGSGTQLSVL.

This clonotype was counted between two and nine times. CDR3 in amino acids: CAISESASGKETQYF. The CDR3 DNA is TGTGCCATCAGTGAGTCGGCTAGCGGGAAAGAGACCCAGTACTTC. The genes are TRBV10-3 and TRBJ2-5; TRBD2 matches at 9 bases. The junction had 2 bases not matched to a gene; V was cut back by 0 bases and J by 3 bases. Germline V gene sequence: CDR1 ENHRY, CDR2 SYGVKD. The CDR3 contains 15 residues.

This clonotype appeared many times. The rearrangement links TRBV7-2 to TRBJ1-3; D unresolved. The CDR3 is 18 residues long. Trimming left V 3 bases short and J 1 base short, with 19 bases between. Germline-derived CDR1 and CDR2 are SGHTA and FQGNSA. The CDR3 DNA reads TGTGCCAGCAGCTTGGTTGTTACCCGACCAACTTCTGGAAACACCATATATTTT. This encodes CASSLVVTRPTSGNTIYF.

V is TRBV28 and J is TRBJ1-1; 8 bases agree with TRBD1. Germline V gene data show CDR1 as MDHEN and CDR2 as SYDVKM. J was trimmed by 5 bases and V by 9 bases; bases with no gene match: 11. CDR3 length equals 14 residues. The CDR3: CASCSGQAKTEAFF. The CDR3 DNA reads as TGTGCCAGTTGTTCGGGACAGGCAAAGACTGAAGCTTTCTTT.